This is a list of T cell receptor beta chains from one sample in a study of graft-versus-host responses after intestinal transplantation. TCRdb's table, derived via immunoSEQ multiplex PCR, lists solely in-frame clones and lacks some. The table has some 110,000 clones, 85% to 95% seen once; the top ten hold approximately 1%. No antigen has been assigned to these receptors. The material was unstimulated CD8+ T cells sorted from spleen or lymph node cells, obtained before transplant. The origin of the receptors is a human donor who was the organ donor for an intestinal transplant. Both conserved end residues are part of each CDR3.

V | length | CDR3
TRBV4-1 | 17 | CASSQEGVGARFTEAFF
TRBV27 | 14 | CASSLSAESYEQYF
TRBV2 | 13 | CASRMRAGEKLFF
TRBV18 | 14 | CASSPLGGGYEQYF
TRBV5-6 | 14 | CASSYEQGYYGYTF
TRBV7-9 | 14 | CASSSRDAVGELFF
TRBV7-9 | 12 | CASSSTYNEQFF
TRBV29-1 | 10 | CSVESDTQYF
TRBV19 | 15 | CASSIGDRGYNEQFF
TRBV10-3 | 18 | CAISDAGTRSIVQETQYF
TRBV7-6 | 12 | CASSLLRTEQFF
TRBV7-8 | 15 | CASSLFSPSTGELFF
TRBV11-1 | 18 | CASSPGRGPLMRANVLTF
TRBV30 | 14 | CAWSVQGWTSTIYF
TRBV6-5 | 15 | CASSYSRDEGYEQYF
TRBV11-3 | 16 | CASSLRAGVPLNEQFF
TRBV6-5 | 14 | CASSYSSGRETQYF
TRBV15 | 15 | CATSRVGTGPREQYF
TRBV6-5 | 15 | CASSYFWSGTGELFF
TRBV6-6 | 15 | CASSYLGRGEGEQYF
TRBV27 | 14 | CASSLGGEAYGYTF
TRBV18 | 14 | CASSPLVAPGELFF
TRBV5-1 | 16 | CASSRNSGFGGNTIYF
TRBV6-1 | 13 | CASSEGRGDEQYF
TRBV7-2 | 13 | CASSELPTDEAFF
TRBV19 | 15 | CASSPSGGRADTQYF
TRBV29-1 | 15 | CSVVGLAATGYEQFF
TRBV2 | 14 | CASSEDGGTDTQYF
TRBV7-2 | 13 | CASSLWGGEKLFF
TRBV4-1 | 18 | CASSQDHRLAGSYNEQFF
TRBV7-3 | 13 | CASSSGRNTEAFF
TRBV9 | 14 | CASSGRASSYEQYF
TRBV10-1 | 13 | CASRPEDSYEQYF
TRBV4-3 | 16 | CASSQDYGRGVDTQYF
TRBV15 | 17 | CATSRGLRTSGGYGYTF
TRBV19 | 15 | CASTLAGGGYNEQFF
TRBV28 | 14 | CASSLGRAYYEQYF
TRBV28 | 15 | CASRTSGPRLETQYF
TRBV15 | 15 | CATSTSPGQTLEQYF
TRBV27 | 15 | CASSPRTSHYNEQFF
TRBV5-4 | 16 | CASSSPTSGRNYEQYF
TRBV27 | 13 | CASTIDRGGEQFF